This T cell receptor (beta chain) was recovered during a study of monozygotic twins with cystic fibrosis. Notes on the study in general: Co-twins had the most similar V usage for 13 of 16 pairs, J for 8.

The CDR3 loop spans 16 amino acids. V was shortened by 4 bases and J by 0 bases, with 16 bases between the two germline ends. Germline V lookup: CDR1 SGHRS, CDR2 YFSETQ. On this clone: Antigen specificity is unknown.

The assay was immunoSEQ multiplex PCR, and TCRdb's table has in-frame clones only and misses some. Here the sample spans around 34,000 clones, approximately 72% being singletons. The V call is TRBV5-1, the J call TRBJ1-1; perhaps TRBD1 as D (6 bases). The material sequenced was blood. The origin of this receptor is a girl aged 5-17 years with cystic fibrosis. In DNA form, the CDR3 reads TGCGCCAGCAGCGCTGGACAGAACTACATGAACACTGAAGCTTTCTTT. This translates into CASSAGQNYMNTEAFF.